Below are 13 T cell receptor beta chains sequenced from a single sample in a study of T cell responses to AZD1222 COVID-19 vaccine. The method was immunoSEQ multiplex PCR; TCRdb's version includes in-frame clones alone and lacks a portion of them. The data hold about 180,000 clones, with about 91% observed a single time. Sample: peripheral blood, taken on day 0 of AZD1222 vaccination. Source of these receptors: an adult in good health.

This rearrangement joins TRBV6-6 to TRBJ1-3, with D hard to call. V shed 8 bases and J shed 4 bases, with 9 bases lying between them. CDR3 length equals 12 residues. The germline CDR1 and CDR2 sequences are MNHNY and SVGAGI (reference sequence). In DNA, the CDR3 is TGTGCCAGCGGGCGCGAGGGAAACACCATATATTTT. This codes for CASGREGNTIYF.

This chain uses TRBV9 with TRBJ1-2, with D possibly being TRBD1 (5 bases). Trimming pared 3 bases from V and 3 bases from J, leaving 12 bases between. The CDR3 spans 14 residues. Germline lookup yields CDR1 SGDLS and CDR2 YYNGEE. The CDR3 region is CASSARDAYYGYTF. CDR3 DNA sequence: TGTGCCAGCAGCGCCCGGGACGCTTACTATGGCTACACCTTC.

The chain couples TRBV30 to TRBJ1-2; no definite D call. V was trimmed by 5 bases and J by 6 bases, leaving 16 bases between them. The CDR3 runs 13 residues. Germline V lookup: CDR1 GTSNPN, CDR2 SVGIG (reference sequence). For the CDR3, the DNA is TGTGCCTGGGGGCCGGGTCCTAATGATGGCTACACCTTC. It codes for CAWGPGPNDGYTF.

The chain combines TRBV3-1 (or the pseudogene TRBV3-2) with TRBJ2-2, with 10 bases that match TRBD1. This CDR3 is built from 21 residues. The germline V gene encodes CDR1 LGHDT and CDR2 YNNKEL (reference sequence). V lost 0 bases, J lost 5 bases, and 18 bases stayed unmatched. The CDR3 protein is CASSQDLRTGGLTATTGELFF. The DNA for the CDR3 is TGTGCCAGCAGCCAAGATCTGAGGACAGGGGGTCTGACGGCAACAACCGGGGAGCTGTTTTTT.

A single count supports this clone. The rearrangement uses TRBV10-1 and TRBJ2-2; TRBD1 matches at 10 bases. The germline V gene has CDR1 WNHNN and CDR2 SYGVQD (reference sequence). After removal of 7 bases from V and 5 bases from J, the junction contained 13 bases not matched to a gene. CDR3 length: 17 residues. The DNA for the CDR3 is TGCGCCAGCATGGCGGGACAGGGGATGTACGGGACCGGGGAGCTGTTTTTT. Its translation: CASMAGQGMYGTGELFF.

This rearrangement joins TRBV29-1 to TRBJ1-2; 7 positions agree with TRBD1. Germline V gene data show CDR1 as SQVTM and CDR2 as ANQGSEA. This CDR3 has 12 amino acids. V dropped 4 bases and J dropped 6; count of bases not matched to a gene: 5. The CDR3 nucleotides are TGCAGCGTTGGCAGGGGGTATCATGGCTACACCTTC. Protein product: CSVGRGYHGYTF.

The chain couples TRBV6-5 to TRBJ1-2; D remains unclear. V was pared by 5 bases and J by 7 bases, with 14 bases between. This CDR3 comprises 13 residues. Germline V gene lookup returns CDR1 MNHEY and CDR2 SVGAGI. This CDR3 is CASSQHRDSGYTF. In DNA form, the CDR3 reads TGTGCCAGCAGTCAACATCGGGATTCTGGCTACACCTTC.

The rearrangement joins TRBV11-2 to TRBJ2-1, with D hard to call. The CDR3 is 12 residues long. Germline V gives CDR1 SGHAT, CDR2 FQNNGV. Trimming cost V 0 bases and J 7 bases, with 4 bases left between them. CDR3 residues: CASSLERNEQFF. CDR3 coding DNA: TGTGCCAGCAGCTTAGAGAGGAATGAGCAGTTCTTC.

The J gene is TRBJ2-1, the V gene TRBV7-3, with 11 nucleotides matching TRBD2. The CDR3 totals 16 residues. V shed 4 bases, J shed 9 bases, and the junction held 11 bases outside the gene matches. The germline gives CDR1 SGHTA, CDR2 FQGTGA. The CDR3 here is CASSSQLAGAGGEQFF. DNA for the CDR3: TGTGCCAGCAGCTCGCAACTAGCGGGGGCGGGTGGTGAGCAGTTCTTC.

This clone has just a few counts. DNA for the CDR3: TGTGCCAGCAGCCCCTATCACTCGACTAGCACAGATACGCAGTATTTT. This sequence encodes CASSPYHSTSTDTQYF. V is TRBV14 and J is TRBJ2-3; D gene ambiguous. Trimming removed 4 bases at V and 0 bases at J, with 14 bases between. Germline-derived CDR1 and CDR2 are SGHDN and FVKESK. This CDR3 region has 16 residues.

A single count supports this clone. The V and J genes are TRBV5-4 and TRBJ2-1; D remains unclear. V was clipped by 3 bases and J by 5 bases, with 12 bases between them. The CDR3 consists of 14 residues. The germline gives CDR1 SGHNT, CDR2 YYREEE (reference sequence). The CDR3 sequence is CASSSAPEDNEQFF. CDR3 DNA: TGTGCCAGCAGCTCGGCCCCGGAAGACAATGAGCAGTTCTTC. Looking up the rest from reference TRBV5-4 and TRBJ2-1 gives the full variable domain: ETGVTQSPTHLIKTRGQQVTLRCSSQSGHNTVSWYQQALGQGPQFIFQYYREEENGRGNFPPRFSGLQFPNYSSELNVNALELDDSALYLCASSSAPEDNEQFFGPGTRLTVL.

The chain has TRBV10-2 and TRBJ1-5; 10 nucleotides align to TRBD1. The V gene end was trimmed by 8 bases and the J gene end by 6 bases; junction bases not matched to a gene: 7. Looked up from germline, CDR1 is WSHSY and CDR2 is SAAADI. The length of the CDR3 is 14 residues. The CDR3 is CASGPGTGVQPQHF. In DNA, the CDR3 is TGCGCCAGCGGACCCGGGACAGGGGTTCAGCCCCAGCATTTT.

The J gene is TRBJ2-1, the V gene TRBV6-5; D unclear. Germline V gene sequence: CDR1 MNHEY, CDR2 SVGAGI. Trimming pared 6 bases from V and 10 bases from J, leaving 19 bases between. The CDR3 has 14 amino acids. CDR3 amino acids: CASSQNTAPREQFF. DNA of the CDR3: TGTGCCAGCAGCCAAAATACAGCCCCTCGGGAGCAGTTCTTC.